The rows below give T cell receptor beta chains drawn from one sample of a study of blood T cell repertoires in COVID-19. Some clones are missing from TCRdb's copy, which holds only in-frame ones; the method was immunoSEQ multiplex PCR. Of 150,000 to 200,000 clones in the sample, around 80% are singletons; the top ten hold roughly 14%. Sequenced input: PBMCs or T cells enriched from blood (not recorded which). The origin of the receptors is a man between 60 and 75 years old who had been exposed to COVID-19. The CDR3 runs from the conserved cysteine through the conserved F or W. The D gene is left open where the match is weak. Clone size is shown for a subset of rows, as once, few, many or a class of expanded clone.

>TRBV5-6|15|NA|TRBD1|TRBJ1-5
CASSNRDRGTQPQHF
TGTGCCAGCAGCAACCGGGACAGGGGGACTCAGCCCCAGCATTTT
>TRBV28|16|NA|NA|TRBJ1-6
CASSLSLGASNSPLHF
TGTGCCAGCAGTTTATCCCTAGGGGCGAGCAATTCACCCCTCCACTTT
>TRBV7-2|15|NA|NA|TRBJ1-1
CASSVRGGVGTEAFF
TGTGCCAGCAGCGTTAGAGGGGGGGTGGGCACTGAAGCTTTCTTT
>TRBV27|15|NA|TRBD2|TRBJ2-7
CASTSGASGLYEQYF
TGTGCCAGCACCTCGGGAGCTAGCGGGCTCTACGAGCAGTACTTC
>TRBV7-9|17|few|TRBD2|TRBJ2-7
CASSTPPRTSGRYEQYF
TGTGCCAGCAGCACTCCCCCTCGGACTAGCGGGAGATACGAGCAGTACTTC
>TRBV14|15|NA|NA|TRBJ2-7
CASSQVAGASYEQYF
TGTGCCAGCAGCCAAGTCGCGGGTGCCTCCTACGAGCAGTACTTC
>TRBV18|12|NA|NA|TRBJ2-1
CASSPEYNEQFF
TGTGCCAGCTCACCAGAGTACAATGAGCAGTTCTTC
>TRBV10-3|16|NA|TRBD1|TRBJ2-7
CAISESKTGLGYEQYF
TGTGCCATCAGTGAGTCGAAGACAGGGTTGGGATACGAGCAGTACTTC
>TRBV6-5|11|NA|NA|TRBJ1-4
CASSLNEKLFF
TGTGCCAGCAGCCTTAATGAAAAACTGTTTTTT
>TRBV11-2|15|NA|TRBD1|TRBJ1-3
CASSPGTDSGNTIYF
TGTGCCAGCAGCCCTGGGACAGACTCTGGAAACACCATATATTTT
>TRBV5-1|14|NA|NA|TRBJ1-4
CASSLGDMSEKLFF
TGCGCCAGCAGCTTGGGGGACATGAGTGAAAAACTGTTTTTT
>TRBV11-3|15|NA|TRBD1|TRBJ1-2
CASSPRTGWAYGYTF
TGTGCCAGCAGCCCAAGGACAGGGTGGGCTTATGGCTACACCTTC
>TRBV5-1|17|NA|NA|TRBJ2-6
CASSLVLPRSGANVLTF
TGCGCCAGCAGCTTGGTATTGCCGCGCTCTGGGGCCAACGTCCTGACTTTC
>TRBV9|16|NA|TRBD2|TRBJ2-1
CASSVELAGLYNEQFF
TGTGCCAGCAGCGTAGAATTAGCGGGGTTATACAATGAGCAGTTCTTC
>TRBV9|16|NA|TRBD2|TRBJ2-3
CASSAPGLAGADTQYF
TGTGCCAGCAGCGCGCCGGGACTAGCGGGCGCAGATACGCAGTATTTT
>TRBV4-1|13|NA|NA|TRBJ2-3
CASSQDRGDTQYF
TGCGCCAGCAGCCAAGATCGGGGGGATACGCAGTATTTT
>TRBV5-1|14|NA|NA|TRBJ2-7
CASSLNSLSYEQYF
TGCGCCAGCAGCTTGAACTCCCTCTCCTACGAGCAGTACTTC
>TRBV5-6|14|few|TRBD1|TRBJ2-7
CASSGQGNPYEQYF
TGTGCCAGCAGCGGACAGGGTAACCCCTACGAGCAGTACTTC
>TRBV10-3|16|NA|NA|TRBJ2-7
CAISARGEGGSYEQYF
TGTGCCATCAGCGCCCGTGGTGAGGGAGGCTCCTACGAGCAGTACTTC
>TRBV3-1/TRBV3-2|14|NA|NA|TRBJ1-3
CASSQDQVRNTIYF
TGTGCCAGCAGCCAAGATCAGGTTAGAAACACCATATATTTT
>TRBV7-6|15|NA|TRBD1|TRBJ1-3
CASSLGTGAGNTIYF
TGTGCCAGCAGCTTAGGGACAGGGGCTGGAAACACCATATATTTT
>TRBV5-4|15|NA|TRBD1|TRBJ2-1
CASSSDRGTYNEQFF
TGTGCCAGCAGCTCCGACAGGGGGACCTACAATGAGCAGTTCTTC
>TRBV10-2|14|NA|NA|TRBJ2-1
CASSSTGNYNEQFF
TGCGCCAGCAGCTCTACAGGGAACTACAATGAGCAGTTCTTC
>TRBV2|13|NA|NA|TRBJ1-1
CASSVAGAVGAFF
TGTGCCAGCAGTGTAGCAGGGGCAGTTGGGGCTTTCTTT
>TRBV5-1|12|NA|NA|TRBJ2-5
CASSRSGETQYF
TGCGCCAGCAGTCGCTCGGGAGAGACCCAGTACTTC
>TRBV27|15|many|NA|TRBJ1-1
CASSSSWGLNTEAFF
TGTGCCAGCAGTTCCTCTTGGGGCCTGAACACTGAAGCTTTCTTT
>TRBV13|13|NA|TRBD1|TRBJ2-7
CASSLRRGHEQYF
TGTGCCAGCAGCTTACGAAGGGGGCACGAGCAGTACTTC
>TRBV19|19|NA|NA|TRBJ1-2
CASSSLSGLAASFNYGYTF
TGTGCCAGTTCTTCGCTGAGCGGGTTGGCAGCGAGCTTTAACTATGGCTACACCTTC